The 20 T cell receptor beta chains reported below all come from one sample, sequenced in a study of a mutant IDH1 vaccine in newly diagnosed glioma (dated by TCRdb to the early 2020s). The meaning of the sample's time point label: baseline, week 1 (first vaccination visit). Interpreted using the paper, the treatment or condition label stands for: pre-vaccination baseline after standard-of-care therapy. Library prep was done by the immunoSEQ multiplex PCR assay. The clones in this table, taken by TCRdb from immuneACCESS, are in-frame only. Not every clone is retained; where verified, under half of the shortfall comes from an unresolved V gene, and the cause of the rest is unknown. This sample is represented by 99,000 or so clones; over 85% of them were singletons. The ten largest clones add up to approximately 0.6% of the sample. The source material was PBMCs, sampled from a glioma patient treated with radiotherapy, temozolomide or both. These receptors originate from a woman aged 50 to 60 with glioma.

V and J are TRBV7-8 and TRBJ2-3; D gene ambiguous. The CDR3 runs 11 residues. Trimming took 7 bases from V and 6 from J, leaving 8 bases between them. The germline gives CDR1 SGHVS, CDR2 FQNEAQ. DNA for the CDR3: TGTGCCAGCATCGGAAGGGATACGCAGTATTTT. This codes for CASIGRDTQYF. Combining the CDR3 with reference TRBV7-8 and TRBJ2-3 gives the whole variable domain GAGVSQSPRYKVAKRGQDVALRCDPISGHVSLFWYQQALGQGPEFLTYFQNEAQLDKSGLPSDRFFAERPEGSVSTLKIQRTQQEDSAVYLCASIGRDTQYFGPGTRLTVL.

This clone was found once. The genes are TRBV6-1 and TRBJ2-7; tentatively, D is TRBD1 (6 bases). This CDR3 is built from 14 residues. Per the germline V gene, CDR1 is MNHNS and CDR2 is SASEGT. Trimming pared 3 bases from V and 2 bases from J, leaving 11 bases between. CDR3: CASSDRQVTYEQYF. The CDR3 DNA follows: TGTGCCAGCAGTGACCGACAGGTTACCTACGAGCAGTACTTC.

This sequence joins TRBV30 and TRBJ1-3, with a weak D call TRBD1 (5 bases). This CDR3 is 13 amino acids long. Germline V gene data show CDR1 as GTSNPN and CDR2 as SVGIG (reference sequence). V lost 2 bases and J lost 2, with 7 bases in between. The CDR3 is CAWSKGTGNTIYF. CDR3 in DNA: TGTGCCTGGAGTAAGGGGACTGGAAACACCATATATTTT.

This clone was recorded only once. V and J are TRBV2 and TRBJ1-3; D uncertain. The germline V and J ends were trimmed by 6 bases and 0 bases, with 12 bases remaining between them. Per germline, CDR1 SNHLY and CDR2 FYNNEI. The CDR3 length is 15 residues. The CDR3 DNA reads as TGTGCCAGCAGCGACGGGTATAACTCTGGAAACACCATATATTTT. It is translated as CASSDGYNSGNTIYF.

CDR3 coding DNA: TGTGCCAGCAGCCCCAGAGAACTCGGAGGATCCGAGCAGTACTTC. This translates into CASSPRELGGSEQYF. The chain joins TRBV11-2 to TRBJ2-7, with D possibly matching TRBD2 (5 bases). This CDR3 contains 15 residues. Trimming removed 5 bases at V and 6 bases at J, with 20 bases between. In germline, CDR1 is SGHAT, CDR2 FQNNGV. The full variable domain, completed using reference TRBV11-2 and TRBJ2-7, is EAGVAQSPRYKIIEKRQSVAFWCNPISGHATLYWYQQILGQGPKLLIQFQNNGVVDDSQLPKDRFSAERLKGVDSTLKIQPAKLEDSAVYLCASSPRELGGSEQYFGPGTRLTVT.

The rearrangement joins TRBV6-5 to TRBJ1-2; possible D gene TRBD1, 5 bases. Germline assignment: CDR1 MNHEY and CDR2 SVGAGI. The V gene lost 10 bases and the J gene lost 3 bases, with 12 bases spanning the gap. The CDR3 has 12 amino acids. The DNA for the CDR3 is TGTGCCACCACCGACAGCTACTATGGCTACACCTTC. Translated: CATTDSYYGYTF.

V gene TRBV7-2 combines with J gene TRBJ2-7; 8 bases align to TRBD2. With 3 bases clipped from V and 2 bases from J, the junction kept 9 bases outside the gene matches. CDR1 and CDR2 from the germline V gene are SGHTA and FQGNSA. The CDR3 consists of 16 residues. For the CDR3, the DNA is TGTGCCAGCAGCTTTCCAGCCGGACTAGCTACCTACGAGCAGTACTTC. This gives the protein CASSFPAGLATYEQYF.

The chain has TRBV9 and TRBJ2-7; 8 bases map to TRBD2. This CDR3 is 13 amino acids long. Germline V gives CDR1 SGDLS, CDR2 YYNGEE. The V segment lost 2 bases and the J segment 4 bases; nucleotides outside the gene matches: 2. CDR3 sequence reads: CASSVTGGYEQYF. In DNA, the CDR3 is TGTGCCAGCAGCGTTACGGGAGGGTACGAGCAGTACTTC.

The CDR3 region has the DNA TGTGCCAGCAGGACAGGGAGGTCCTATGGCTACACCTTC. Protein sequence: CASRTGRSYGYTF. The V gene is TRBV28, the J gene TRBJ1-2, with 7 bases fitting TRBD1. The CDR3 consists of 13 residues. The V and J ends lost 6 bases and 4 bases, in that order; junction bases with no gene match: 5. CDR1 and CDR2 (germline): MDHEN, SYDVKM.

The genes are TRBV10-2 and TRBJ2-5, with a possible D match to TRBD2 (5 bases). The DNA end is more similar to TRBJ2-7, so the J call may be wrong. Germline values: CDR1 WSHSY, CDR2 SAAADI. The CDR3 consists of 12 residues. In DNA, the CDR3 is TGCGCCAGCAGTAGCGGTAGCTACGAGCAGTACTTC. Translating gives CASSSGSYEQYF.

This sequence joins TRBV29-1 and TRBJ1-2; 10 bases line up with TRBD1. The CDR3 is 16 residues long. The trim removed 7 bases at V and 0 bases at J, leaving 11 bases unmatched. Germline CDR1 and CDR2: SQVTM and ANQGSEA. CDR3 sequence reads: CSAYGTGEEANYGYTF. The CDR3 DNA is TGCAGCGCCTATGGGACAGGGGAAGAGGCTAACTATGGCTACACCTTC.

The chain uses TRBV30 and TRBJ2-3; no reliable D call. This CDR3 has 12 residues. V dropped 0 bases and J dropped 9 bases, with 10 bases sitting between them. Germline V gene sequence: CDR1 GTSNPN, CDR2 SVGIG (reference sequence). CDR3: CAWSVGSDTQYF. The CDR3 region has the DNA TGTGCCTGGAGTGTAGGGTCGGACACGCAGTATTTT.

The V call is TRBV11-2, the J call TRBJ1-3; no definite D call. The V end lost 5 bases, the J end lost 0 bases, and 11 bases lay between the germline ends. The CDR3 sequence is 15 residues long. CDR1 and CDR2 from the germline V gene are SGHAT and FQNNGV. The CDR3 nucleotides are TGTGCCAGCAGCGAAGCGGGGAGCTCTGGAAACACCATATATTTT. Protein product: CASSEAGSSGNTIYF.

The chain carries TRBV9 and TRBJ2-2; 9 bases line up with TRBD1. The CDR3 is 15 residues long. V was pared by 5 bases and J by 4 bases, with 6 bases of the junction left unmatched. Germline CDR1 reads SGDLS; CDR2 reads YYNGEE. This CDR3 is CASRAGTGFTGELFF. In DNA form, the CDR3 reads TGTGCCAGCAGAGCCGGGACAGGGTTCACCGGGGAGCTGTTTTTT.

The chain combines TRBV6-1 with TRBJ2-7, with D unresolved. The germline CDR1 and CDR2 sequences are MNHNS and SASEGT. V lost 1 base and J 12 bases, leaving 16 bases between the germline ends. The CDR3 has 13 amino acids. Here the CDR3 reads CASSEGTKLGRYF. The CDR3 DNA is TGTGCCAGCAGTGAAGGCACCAAGTTGGGCCGGTACTTC.

The chain employs TRBV2 and TRBJ2-5; 9 positions agree with TRBD1. The V segment lost 4 bases and the J segment 2 bases; nucleotides outside the gene matches: 5. The germline V gene has CDR1 SNHLY and CDR2 FYNNEI. The CDR3 has 15 amino acids. The CDR3 is CASSVPGTGQETQYF. The CDR3, as DNA: TGTGCCAGCAGTGTGCCCGGGACAGGGCAAGAGACCCAGTACTTC.

J is TRBJ2-7 and V is TRBV9, with D perhaps TRBD2 (5 bases). Germline lookup yields CDR1 SGDLS and CDR2 YYNGEE. Trimming pared 3 bases from V and 2 bases from J, leaving 12 bases between. The CDR3 totals 14 residues. The CDR3: CASSASTGTYEQYF. CDR3 coding DNA: TGTGCCAGCAGCGCTTCGACGGGGACCTACGAGCAGTACTTC.

The rearrangement uses TRBV5-4 and TRBJ2-3, with TRBD2 as a possible D gene (6 bases). CDR3 length: 11 residues. V was clipped by 3 bases and J by 11 bases, with 10 bases between them. CDR1 and CDR2 from the germline V gene are SGHNT and YYREEE (reference sequence). The DNA of the CDR3 is TGTGCCAGCAGCTCCGGGGGAGGGCAGTATTTT. It codes for CASSSGGGQYF. Together with reference TRBV5-4 and TRBJ2-3, the CDR3 gives the full variable domain: ETGVTQSPTHLIKTRGQQVTLRCSSQSGHNTVSWYQQALGQGPQFIFQYYREEENGRGNFPPRFSGLQFPNYSSELNVNALELDDSALYLCASSSGGGQYFGPGTRLTVL.

This chain connects TRBV2 to TRBJ2-2; D is uncertain. The germline V and J ends were trimmed by 4 bases and 4 bases, with 7 bases remaining between them. The CDR3 has 13 amino acids. Germline loops: CDR1 SNHLY, CDR2 FYNNEI. CDR3 nucleotides: TGTGCCAGCAGTGTCCGGACCACCGGGGAGCTGTTTTTT. It translates to CASSVRTTGELFF.

The chain joins TRBV2 to TRBJ2-1; D is unclear. The CDR3 spans 14 residues. Germline assignment: CDR1 SNHLY and CDR2 FYNNEI. Trimming cost V 4 bases and J 3 bases, with 10 bases left between them. The CDR3 protein is CASSGVLNYNEQFF. The CDR3 nucleotides are TGTGCCAGCAGTGGGGTACTCAACTACAATGAGCAGTTCTTC.